The next 28 T cell receptor beta chains were all read from a single sample in a study of blood T cell repertoires in COVID-19. Clones were read by immunoSEQ multiplex PCR, and TCRdb kept only the in-frame ones, dropping some. The sample comprises about 150,000 clones, over 80% of which are singletons, and 6.2% rests with the top ten. The sequenced sample consisted of PBMCs or T cells enriched from blood (not recorded which). These receptors all come from a woman aged 40-49 years who had recovered from COVID-19.

This clone was seen only once. Sequence at one end of the junction differs from germline and may be a read error. This chain joins TRBV4-2 and TRBJ1-4, with D possibly being TRBD1 (6 bases). The germline V gene has CDR1 LGHNA and CDR2 YNFKEQ. This CDR3 contains 14 residues. The DNA of the CDR3 is TGTGCCAGCAGCGAAGAGGGGGGTCCCGCAAAACTGTTTTTT. It yields the protein CASSEEGGPAKLFF.

The rearrangement uses TRBV24-1 and TRBJ2-1; 10 nucleotides agree with TRBD1. The V gene's germline CDR1 is KGHDR and CDR2 SFDVKD. CDR3 length: 14 amino acids. J lost 9 bases, V lost 7 bases, and 8 bases had no gene match. CDR3 residues: CATSPGTGVGEQFF. DNA for the CDR3: TGTGCCACCAGCCCCGGGACAGGGGTAGGTGAGCAGTTCTTC.

The V and J genes are TRBV2 and TRBJ2-1; 16 bases line up with TRBD2. J gave up 5 bases and V 6 bases, and 13 bases lay outside the gene matches. Germline CDR1 and CDR2: SNHLY and FYNNEI. CDR3 length: 19 amino acids. The CDR3 DNA reads TGTGCCAGCAGGCCGGGACTAGCGGGGGGGAGCGACGGCCACAATGAGCAGTTCTTC. This gives the protein CASRPGLAGGSDGHNEQFF. The full variable domain, in which reference TRBV2 and TRBJ2-1 provide the parts outside the CDR3, is EPEVTQTPSHQVTQMGQEVILRCVPISNHLYFYWYRQILGQKVEFLVSFYNNEISEKSEIFDDQFSVERPDGSNFTLKIRSTKLEDSAMYFCASRPGLAGGSDGHNEQFFGPGTRLTVL.

The chain recombines TRBV29-1 with TRBJ2-5; 8 bases are shared with TRBD1. The germline gives CDR1 SQVTM, CDR2 ANQGSEA. The CDR3 sequence is 13 residues long. The V gene end was trimmed by 6 bases and the J gene end by 4 bases; junction bases not matched to a gene: 7. In DNA form, the CDR3 reads TGCAGCGTCGGATCAGGGGGCTCAGAGACCCAGTACTTC. Protein product: CSVGSGGSETQYF.

This clone was seen a few times. This chain links TRBV2 with TRBJ1-2, with D perhaps TRBD1 (5 bases). This CDR3 has 12 residues. Germline CDR1 SNHLY, CDR2 FYNNEI. Trimming cost V 4 bases and J 3 bases, with 6 bases left between them. The CDR3: CASSVGDYGYTF. CDR3 nucleotides: TGTGCCAGCAGTGTAGGGGACTATGGCTACACCTTC. The variable domain in full, with the rest retrieved from reference TRBV2 and TRBJ1-2, is EPEVTQTPSHQVTQMGQEVILRCVPISNHLYFYWYRQILGQKVEFLVSFYNNEISEKSEIFDDQFSVERPDGSNFTLKIRSTKLEDSAMYFCASSVGDYGYTFGSGTRLTVV.

The chain has TRBV6-1 and TRBJ2-5, with D hard to call. CDR3 size: 12 residues. Germline CDR1 reads MNHNS; CDR2 reads SASEGT. V shed 1 base and J shed 4 bases, with 4 bases lying between them. Written as DNA, the CDR3 is TGTGCCAGCAGTGAAGGGGCAGAGACCCAGTACTTC. This codes for CASSEGAETQYF.

In its sample, this clone was seen once. The chain is built from TRBV5-1 and TRBJ2-7; 8 bases line up with TRBD2. The CDR3 has 15 residues. V gave up 4 bases and J gave up 4 bases; unmatched junction bases: 10. Germline lookup yields CDR1 SGHRS and CDR2 YFSETQ. As DNA, the CDR3 is TGCGCCAGCAGCCCAGCGGGGACTAGGTCTTACGAGCAGTACTTC. Translation gives CASSPAGTRSYEQYF. The variable domain in full, completed from reference TRBV5-1 and TRBJ2-7, reads KAGVTQTPRYLIKTRGQQVTLSCSPISGHRSVSWYQQTPGQGLQFLFEYFSETQRNKGNFPGRFSGRQFSNSRSEMNVSTLELGDSALYLCASSPAGTRSYEQYFGPGTRLTVT.

Written as DNA, the CDR3 is TGCGCCAGCACCCCGGACTCCTATGGCTACACCTTC. It yields the protein CASTPDSYGYTF. The V and J genes are TRBV10-2 and TRBJ1-2, with D unresolved. CDR1 and CDR2 from the germline V gene are WSHSY and SAAADI. V lost 7 bases and J 4 bases, leaving 10 bases between the germline ends. The CDR3 contains 12 residues.

The chain joins TRBV15 to TRBJ2-2; 7 bases fit TRBD2. This CDR3 has 16 residues. Per germline, CDR1 LNHNV and CDR2 YYDKDF (reference sequence). J was trimmed by 5 bases and V by 3 bases; bases with no gene match: 9. CDR3 region: CATSSPAGKGTGELFF. The CDR3 region has the DNA TGTGCCACCAGCAGTCCAGCGGGAAAAGGGACCGGGGAGCTGTTTTTT.

This clone was seen just once. The rearrangement joins TRBV7-9 to TRBJ1-1; D gene unclear. CDR3 size: 15 residues. Trimming removed 3 bases from V and 4 bases from J, with 15 bases in between. Germline V gene lookup returns CDR1 SEHNR and CDR2 FQNEAQ (reference sequence). CDR3 in DNA: TGTGCCAGCAGCTTGCCAGGCGGGCATGGCACTGAAGCTTTCTTT. This translates into CASSLPGGHGTEAFF.

The count of this clone is one. The rearrangement joins TRBV7-6 to TRBJ1-1; no clear D. V shed 2 bases and J shed 0 bases, with 16 bases lying between them. The CDR3 runs to 17 residues. Germline CDR1 SGHVS, CDR2 FNYEAQ. CDR3 nucleotide sequence: TGTGCCAGCAGCTTAAGCGCCGGCAATCCCATGAACACTGAAGCTTTCTTT. Encoded protein: CASSLSAGNPMNTEAFF. Variable domain in full (rest from reference TRBV7-6 and TRBJ1-1): GAGVSQSPRYKVTKRGQDVALRCDPISGHVSLYWYRQALGQGPEFLTYFNYEAQQDKSGLPNDRFSAERPEGSISTLTIQRTEQRDSAMYRCASSLSAGNPMNTEAFFGQGTRLTVV.

The rearrangement uses TRBV2 and TRBJ1-1, with no clear D. V lost 2 bases to trimming and J lost 1 base, with 11 bases between them. This CDR3 region has 15 residues. Germline CDR1 is SNHLY and CDR2 is FYNNEI. The CDR3 DNA is TGTGCCAGCAGTGAACCTATTCACCCGAACACTGAAGCTTTCTTT. Encoded protein: CASSEPIHPNTEAFF.

This rearrangement joins TRBV27 to TRBJ1-5; D might be TRBD1 (6 bases). Germline CDR1 MNHEY, CDR2 SMNVEV (reference sequence). V was trimmed by 2 bases and J by 6 bases, leaving 11 bases between them. The CDR3 has 14 residues. DNA for the CDR3: TGTGCCAGCAGTTTAGCTGGGGGCGGTCAGCCCCAGCATTTT. Protein: CASSLAGGGQPQHF.

The genes are TRBV4-1 and TRBJ2-2, with a tentative D call TRBD2 (8 bases). The CDR3 sequence is 19 residues long. With 3 bases removed from V and 4 bases from J, the gap between germline ends came to 24 bases. Germline V gene lookup returns CDR1 MGHRA and CDR2 YSYEKL. The CDR3 spells CASSHPRGGRGRGTGELFF. The DNA of the CDR3 is TGCGCCAGCAGCCATCCCCGGGGGGGGAGGGGGCGAGGCACCGGGGAGCTGTTTTTT.

J is TRBJ2-5 and V is TRBV2, with D unclear. The ends were cut back, 9 bases at V and 5 bases at J, with 10 bases in the middle. Germline V lookup: CDR1 SNHLY, CDR2 FYNNEI. CDR3 size: 11 residues. CDR3 coding DNA: TGTGCCAGTGAGATGTGGGAGACCCAGTACTTC. Translation gives CASEMWETQYF.

V and J are TRBV27 and TRBJ1-2, with TRBD1 matching over 10 bases. With 0 bases clipped from V and 6 bases from J, the junction kept 7 bases outside the gene matches. CDR3 size: 16 residues. Germline values: CDR1 MNHEY, CDR2 SMNVEV (reference sequence). The chain's CDR3 is CASSLSGPGQGNGYTF. The CDR3, as DNA: TGTGCCAGCAGTTTATCGGGGCCGGGACAGGGGAATGGCTACACCTTC.

This sequence joins TRBV10-3 and TRBJ2-5; no firm D call. V was trimmed by 11 bases and J by 1 base, leaving 17 bases between them. Per the germline V gene, CDR1 is ENHRY and CDR2 is SYGVKD. The CDR3 covers 14 residues. CDR3 sequence reads: CACSSHASQETQYF. In DNA form, the CDR3 reads TGTGCCTGTAGTTCCCACGCCTCCCAAGAGACCCAGTACTTC.

The chain links TRBV7-8 to TRBJ1-2; D is perhaps TRBD1 (5 bases). The ends were cut back, 0 bases at V and 6 bases at J, with 14 bases in the middle. The CDR3 sequence is 15 residues long. Germline loops: CDR1 SGHVS, CDR2 FQNEAQ. The DNA of the CDR3 is TGTGCCAGCAGCTTAGCTTCAGGGCTTAGCAATGGCTACACCTTC. It codes for CASSLASGLSNGYTF.

The chain links TRBV6-5 to TRBJ2-5; the D gene is possibly TRBD2 (5 bases). Per germline, CDR1 MNHEY and CDR2 SVGAGI. Deletions cut 6 bases from V and 5 bases from J, with 16 bases between. There are 14 residues in the CDR3. The CDR3 protein is CASRLRPGGETQYF. CDR3 bases: TGTGCCAGCAGATTAAGACCGGGCGGGGAGACCCAGTACTTC.

The genes are TRBV27 and TRBJ2-7, with a possible D match to TRBD2 (6 bases). The germline CDR1 and CDR2 sequences are MNHEY and SMNVEV (reference sequence). Trimming cost V 4 bases and J 6 bases, with 13 bases left between them. There are 13 residues in the CDR3. CDR3 coding DNA: TGTGCCAGCAGTTCCGGACTACCTTCCGAGCAGTACTTC. Translating gives CASSSGLPSEQYF.

This rearrangement joins TRBV27 to TRBJ1-1; 9 nucleotides align to TRBD1. V was clipped by 2 bases and J by 4 bases; unmatched bases: 5. Per germline, CDR1 MNHEY and CDR2 SMNVEV (reference sequence). The CDR3 is 15 amino acids. The CDR3 region has the DNA TGTGCCAGCAGTTTAACCCCGACAGGGGGCACTGAAGCTTTCTTT. Its protein is CASSLTPTGGTEAFF.

This clone was counted a few times. J is TRBJ2-5 and V is TRBV18; 12 positions agree with TRBD1. The V segment lost 3 bases and the J segment 1 base; nucleotides outside the gene matches: 0. Per the germline V gene, CDR1 is KGHSH and CDR2 is LQKENI. This CDR3 contains 15 residues. The CDR3 region is CASSPGQGAQETQYF. The CDR3 DNA sequence: TGTGCCAGCTCACCGGGACAGGGGGCCCAAGAGACCCAGTACTTC. Based on the CDR3 plus reference TRBV18 and TRBJ2-5, the full variable domain is NAGVMQNPRHLVRRRGQEARLRCSPMKGHSHVYWYRQLPEEGLKFMVYLQKENIIDESGMPKERFSAEFPKEGPSILRIQQVVRGDSAAYFCASSPGQGAQETQYFGPGTRLLVL.

V usage is TRBV7-3 and J usage is TRBJ2-1; 7 bases match TRBD1. CDR1 and CDR2 from the germline V gene are SGHTA and FQGTGA. CDR3 length equals 16 residues. V lost 3 bases to trimming and J lost 5 bases; unmatched junction nucleotides: 10. CDR3 protein: CASSFIPGTDNNEQFF. The CDR3 nucleotides are TGTGCCAGCAGCTTTATCCCCGGGACAGATAACAATGAGCAGTTCTTC.

The V call is TRBV30, the J call TRBJ2-2; 9 nucleotides align to TRBD1. Germline CDR1 and CDR2: GTSNPN and SVGIG (reference sequence). The trim removed 5 bases at V and 5 bases at J, leaving 3 bases unmatched. The CDR3 totals 13 residues. In DNA, the CDR3 is TGTGCCTGGGTGGGACAGGGAACCGGGGAGCTGTTTTTT. Amino acids: CAWVGQGTGELFF.

The chain joins TRBV6-2 or TRBV6-3 to TRBJ1-1; D is ambiguous. CDR3 length equals 12 residues. V lost 2 bases, J lost 7 bases, and 8 bases lay in between. Germline V gives CDR1 MNHEY, CDR2 SVGEGT. CDR3 sequence: CASSYLESEAFF. The CDR3 DNA reads as TGTGCCAGCAGTTACCTGGAGAGTGAAGCTTTCTTT.

This chain connects TRBV7-9 to TRBJ2-1; a possible D gene is TRBD2 (5 bases). The germline V gene encodes CDR1 SEHNR and CDR2 FQNEAQ (reference sequence). This CDR3 has 12 residues. With 6 bases removed from V and 10 bases from J, the gap between germline ends came to 13 bases. The CDR3, as DNA: TGTGCCAGCAGTCGACTGGGCGGGGAGCAGTTCTTC. Protein sequence: CASSRLGGEQFF.

The V call is TRBV4-2, the J call TRBJ2-7; the match to TRBD1 covers 7 bases. The J segment lost 5 bases and the V segment lost 4 bases, leaving 8 bases of the junction unmatched. The germline CDR1 and CDR2 sequences are LGHNA and YNFKEQ. The CDR3 is 14 residues long. Here the CDR3 reads CASSPGQPRNEQYF. The CDR3 nucleotides are TGTGCCAGCAGCCCGGGACAGCCGAGGAACGAGCAGTACTTC.

The rearrangement uses TRBV10-3 and TRBJ2-7, with TRBD2 matching 8 bases. CDR1 and CDR2 from the germline V gene are ENHRY and SYGVKD. J was trimmed by 3 bases and V by 4 bases; bases with no gene match: 8. The CDR3 extends over 15 amino acids. CDR3 residues: CAISAVASGSYEQYF. Here the CDR3 DNA reads TGTGCCATCAGTGCCGTAGCGAGCGGGAGCTACGAGCAGTACTTC.